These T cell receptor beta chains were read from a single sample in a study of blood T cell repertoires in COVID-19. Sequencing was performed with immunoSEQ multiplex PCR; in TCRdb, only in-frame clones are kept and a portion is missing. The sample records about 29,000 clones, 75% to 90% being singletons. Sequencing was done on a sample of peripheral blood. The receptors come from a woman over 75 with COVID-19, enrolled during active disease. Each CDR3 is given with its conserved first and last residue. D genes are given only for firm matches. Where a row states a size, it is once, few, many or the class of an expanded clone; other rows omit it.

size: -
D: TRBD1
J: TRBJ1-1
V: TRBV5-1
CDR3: CASSWGTGVNTEAFF
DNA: TGCGCCAGCAGCTGGGGGACAGGGGTGAACACTGAAGCTTTCTTT

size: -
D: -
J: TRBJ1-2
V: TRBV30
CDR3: CAWGNNANYGYTF
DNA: TGTGCCTGGGGAAACAACGCTAACTATGGCTACACCTTC

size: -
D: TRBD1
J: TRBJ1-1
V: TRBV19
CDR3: CASSPQGIKYTEAFF
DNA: TGTGCCAGTAGTCCACAGGGGATTAAGTACACTGAAGCTTTCTTT

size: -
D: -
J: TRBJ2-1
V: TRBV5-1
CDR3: CASSLVNGAVQTNEQFF
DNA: TGCGCCAGCAGCTTGGTTAATGGGGCAGTGCAAACGAATGAGCAGTTCTTC

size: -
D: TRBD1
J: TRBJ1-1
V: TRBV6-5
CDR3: CASSRGQSMNTEAFF
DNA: TGTGCCAGCAGTCGGGGACAGTCAATGAACACTGAAGCTTTCTTT

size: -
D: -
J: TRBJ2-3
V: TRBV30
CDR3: CAWSGALTDTQYF
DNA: TGTGCCTGGAGTGGGGCCCTCACAGATACGCAGTATTTT

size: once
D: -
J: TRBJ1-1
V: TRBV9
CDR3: CASSDNTGRVNTEAFF
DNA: TGTGCCAGCAGCGACAATACAGGGAGGGTGAACACTGAAGCTTTCTTT

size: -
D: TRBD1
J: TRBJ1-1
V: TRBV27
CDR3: CASSLFGTGGREAFF
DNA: TGTGCCAGCAGTTTATTCGGGACAGGGGGCCGCGAAGCTTTCTTT

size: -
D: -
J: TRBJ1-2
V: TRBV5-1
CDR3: CASSIGQGSDGYTF
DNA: TGCGCCAGCAGCATTGGGCAGGGTTCTGATGGCTACACCTTC

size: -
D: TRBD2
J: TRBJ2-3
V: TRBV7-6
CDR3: CASSLLAGGFTDTQYF
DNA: TGTGCCAGCAGCCTACTAGCGGGGGGCTTCACAGATACGCAGTATTTT

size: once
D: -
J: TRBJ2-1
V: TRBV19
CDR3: CASSIGSGQKPYNEQFF
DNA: TGTGCCAGTAGTATCGGTTCAGGACAGAAACCCTACAATGAGCAGTTCTTC

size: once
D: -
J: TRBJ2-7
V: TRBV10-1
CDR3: CASSEAVKSSEQYF
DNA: TGCGCCAGCAGTGAGGCGGTAAAATCGTCCGAGCAGTACTTC

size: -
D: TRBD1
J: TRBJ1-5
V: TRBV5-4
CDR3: CASSSGTGGGQPQHF
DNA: TGTGCCAGCAGCTCCGGGACAGGGGGTGGCCAGCCCCAGCATTTT

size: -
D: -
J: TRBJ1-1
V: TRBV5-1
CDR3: CASSPGHRNTEAFF
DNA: TGCGCCAGCTCGCCGGGACATCGGAACACTGAAGCTTTCTTT

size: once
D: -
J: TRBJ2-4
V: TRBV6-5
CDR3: CASSRFAGAGDIQYF
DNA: TGTGCCAGCAGCAGATTTGCGGGGGCAGGGGACATTCAGTACTTC

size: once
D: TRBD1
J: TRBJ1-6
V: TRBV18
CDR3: CASSQGQDNSPLHF
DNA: TGTGCCAGCTCACAGGGACAGGATAATTCACCCCTCCACTTT

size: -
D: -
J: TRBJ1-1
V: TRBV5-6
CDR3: CASSGGLTEAFF
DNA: TGTGCCAGCAGCGGCGGCCTAACTGAAGCTTTCTTT

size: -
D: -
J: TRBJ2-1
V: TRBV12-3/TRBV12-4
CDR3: CASRRGRGEQFF
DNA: TGTGCCAGCAGGAGGGGGAGAGGTGAGCAGTTCTTC

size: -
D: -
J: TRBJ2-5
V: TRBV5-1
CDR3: CASSLESRETQYF
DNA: TGCGCCAGCAGCTTGGAGAGCAGGGAGACCCAGTACTTC

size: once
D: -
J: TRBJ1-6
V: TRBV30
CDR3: CAWRKRGAQNSPLHF
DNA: TGTGCCTGGAGAAAGCGGGGGGCGCAGAATTCACCCCTCCACTTT

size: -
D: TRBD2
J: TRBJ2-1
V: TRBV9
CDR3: CASRRGTNYNEQFF
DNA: TGTGCCAGCAGACGGGGGACTAACTACAATGAGCAGTTCTTC

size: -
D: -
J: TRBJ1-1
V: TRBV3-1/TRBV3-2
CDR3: CASSQGSGNTEAFF
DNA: TGTGCCAGCAGCCAAGGGAGTGGGAACACTGAAGCTTTCTTT

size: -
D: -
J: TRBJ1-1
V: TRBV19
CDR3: CASSSLGGATEAFF
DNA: TGTGCCAGTAGTTCCCTCGGGGGGGCCACTGAAGCTTTCTTT

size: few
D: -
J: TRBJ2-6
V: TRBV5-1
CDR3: CASSPPEGSGANVLTF
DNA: TGCGCCAGCAGCCCGCCAGAGGGCTCTGGGGCCAACGTCCTGACTTTC

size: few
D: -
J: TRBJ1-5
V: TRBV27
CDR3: CASSRGGDNQPQHF
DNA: TGTGCCAGCAGTCGGGGGGGGGATAATCAGCCCCAGCATTTT

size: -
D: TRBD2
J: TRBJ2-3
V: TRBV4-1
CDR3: CASSHRVGTSGGRSTDTQYF
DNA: TGCGCCAGCAGCCACCGGGTGGGGACTAGCGGGGGGCGTAGCACAGATACGCAGTATTTT

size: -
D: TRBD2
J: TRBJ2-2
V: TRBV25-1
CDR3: CASSVAGGLSTGELFF
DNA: TGTGCCAGCAGTGTTGCGGGGGGGCTTAGCACCGGGGAGCTGTTTTTT

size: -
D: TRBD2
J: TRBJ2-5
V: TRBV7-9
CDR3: CASSLAGLARVQETQYF
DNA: TGTGCCAGCAGCTTAGCTGGACTAGCTCGGGTACAAGAGACCCAGTACTTC

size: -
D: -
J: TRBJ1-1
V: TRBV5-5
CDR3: CASRVRNTEAFF
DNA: TGTGCCAGCCGGGTAAGGAACACTGAAGCTTTCTTT

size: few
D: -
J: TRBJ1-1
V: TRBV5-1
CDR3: CASSWTNQNTEAFF
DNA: TGCGCCAGCAGCTGGACAAACCAAAACACTGAAGCTTTCTTT

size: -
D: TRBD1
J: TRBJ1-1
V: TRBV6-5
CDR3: CASSSEGGYTEAFF
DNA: TGTGCCAGCAGCTCAGAAGGGGGCTACACTGAAGCTTTCTTT

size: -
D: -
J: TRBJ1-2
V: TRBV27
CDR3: CASSTQGLAGYTF
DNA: TGTGCCAGCAGCACGCAGGGGCTCGCTGGCTACACCTTC

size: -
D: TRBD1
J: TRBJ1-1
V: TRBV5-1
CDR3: CASSTDRGVTEAFF
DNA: TGCGCCAGCAGCACGGACAGGGGAGTGACTGAAGCTTTCTTT

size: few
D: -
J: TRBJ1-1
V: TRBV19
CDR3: CASSFRDRGDTEAFF
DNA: TGTGCCAGTAGTTTCCGGGACCGGGGGGACACTGAAGCTTTCTTT

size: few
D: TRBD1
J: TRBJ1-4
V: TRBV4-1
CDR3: CASSQGTGAEKLFF
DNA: TGCGCCAGCAGCCAAGGGACAGGAGCCGAAAAACTGTTTTTT

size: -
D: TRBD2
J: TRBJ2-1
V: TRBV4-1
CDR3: CASSLGSGASSYNEQFF
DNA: TGCGCCAGCAGCCTTGGTAGCGGGGCCAGCTCCTACAATGAGCAGTTCTTC

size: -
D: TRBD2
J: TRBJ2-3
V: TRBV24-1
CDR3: CATSDPSPSGVGTDTQYF
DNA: TGTGCCACCAGTGACCCATCGCCCAGCGGGGTGGGCACAGATACGCAGTATTTT

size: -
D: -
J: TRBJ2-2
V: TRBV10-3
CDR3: CAILEQENTGELFF
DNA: TGTGCCATCTTGGAACAGGAGAACACCGGGGAGCTGTTTTTT

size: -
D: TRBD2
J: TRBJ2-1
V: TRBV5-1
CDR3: CASSFPRAGGLYNEQFF
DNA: TGCGCCAGCAGCTTTCCCCGGGCGGGGGGGCTCTACAATGAGCAGTTCTTC

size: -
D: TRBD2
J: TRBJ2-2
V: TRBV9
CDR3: CASSPGGANTGELFF
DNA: TGTGCCAGCAGCCCGGGGGGGGCGAACACCGGGGAGCTGTTTTTT

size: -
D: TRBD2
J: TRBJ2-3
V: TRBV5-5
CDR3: CASSSVAGGLGDTQYF
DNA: TGTGCCAGCAGCTCAGTGGCGGGGGGGCTGGGAGATACGCAGTATTTT

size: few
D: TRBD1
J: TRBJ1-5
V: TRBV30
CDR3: CAWSVQGNQPQHF
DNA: TGTGCCTGGAGTGTACAGGGGAATCAGCCCCAGCATTTT

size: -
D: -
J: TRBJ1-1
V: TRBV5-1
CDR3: CASSLPGVETEAFF
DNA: TGCGCCAGCAGCTTGCCCGGGGTTGAGACTGAAGCTTTCTTT

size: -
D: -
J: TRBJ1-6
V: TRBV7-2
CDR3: CASSLGSQGFSPLHF
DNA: TGTGCCAGCAGCTTAGGTTCCCAGGGCTTTTCACCCCTCCACTTT

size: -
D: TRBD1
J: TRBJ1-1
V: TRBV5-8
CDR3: CASNEDRGRTEAFF
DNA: TGTGCCAGCAACGAGGACAGGGGAAGGACTGAAGCTTTCTTT

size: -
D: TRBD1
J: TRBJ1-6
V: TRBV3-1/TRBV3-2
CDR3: CASSLRTGGYNSPLHF
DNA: TGTGCCAGCAGCCTGAGGACAGGGGGTTATAATTCACCCCTCCACTTT

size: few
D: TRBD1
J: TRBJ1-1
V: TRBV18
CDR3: CASSPNPGQMGGNTEAFF
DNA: TGTGCCAGCTCACCGAATCCGGGACAGATGGGGGGGAACACTGAAGCTTTCTTT

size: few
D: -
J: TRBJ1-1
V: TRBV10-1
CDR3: CAWEQGLDTEAFF
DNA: TGCGCCTGGGAACAGGGTTTGGACACTGAAGCTTTCTTT

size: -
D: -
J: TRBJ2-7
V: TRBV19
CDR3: CASSIEFGQLNPSYEQYF
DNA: TGTGCCAGTAGTATAGAATTTGGGCAGCTTAACCCTTCCTACGAGCAGTACTTC

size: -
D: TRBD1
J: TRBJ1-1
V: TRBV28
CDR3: CASSFHGTGAANLIPFF
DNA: TGTGCCAGCAGTTTTCACGGGACAGGGGCCGCCAATCTGATACCTTTCTTT

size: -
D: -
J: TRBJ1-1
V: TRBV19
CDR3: CASSYSGVAEAFF
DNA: TGTGCCAGTAGTTACTCAGGGGTTGCTGAAGCTTTCTTT

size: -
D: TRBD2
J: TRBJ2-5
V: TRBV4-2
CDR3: CASSQGGGETQYF
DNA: TGTGCCAGCAGCCAAGGGGGAGGGGAGACCCAGTACTTC

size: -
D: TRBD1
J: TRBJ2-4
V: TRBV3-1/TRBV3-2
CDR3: CASSQRVGGGQNIQYF
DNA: TGTGCCAGCAGCCAGAGGGTAGGGGGCGGGCAAAACATTCAGTACTTC

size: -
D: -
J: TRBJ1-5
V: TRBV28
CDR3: CASSSLLPGSNQPQHF
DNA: TGTGCCAGCAGCTCCCTTCTCCCCGGTAGCAATCAGCCCCAGCATTTT

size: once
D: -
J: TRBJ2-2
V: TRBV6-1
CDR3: CASSEQGGTGELFF
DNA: TGTGCCAGCAGTGAGCAGGGCGGCACCGGGGAGCTGTTTTTT